The T cell receptor beta chain under discussion was sequenced for a study of cytomegalovirus exposure and HLA in healthy donors. Primers: 60 Vbeta forward and 13 Jbeta reverse. TCRdb keeps only in-frame clones here, not all; method: immunoSEQ multiplex PCR. The profile shows approximately 83,000 clones, 80% of them singletons. A note on this clone: Its antigen is unidentified.

Germline CDR1 and CDR2: SGHTS and YDEGEE. The CDR3 has 17 amino acids. The J segment lost 0 bases and the V segment lost 4 bases, leaving 12 bases of the junction unmatched. Study-wide results and caveats: As a later analysis revealed, the rate of TCR association differed by HLA locus, with DRB1 most and HLA-C fewest. Whilst most TCR sequences proved rare, a subset of public TCRs occurred across many donors. Confirmation in vitro established that a few CMV-associated chains were specific for CMV antigens.

The source of this sequence is a man younger than 30 in good health and CMV-seronegative. This chain links TRBV5-8 with TRBJ1-1; 7 bases fit TRBD1. Source material: PBMCs. The CDR3 DNA is TGTGCCAGCAGCCCTCTAAGACAGGGCTTCATGAACACTGAAGCTTTCTTT. This gives the protein CASSPLRQGFMNTEAFF.